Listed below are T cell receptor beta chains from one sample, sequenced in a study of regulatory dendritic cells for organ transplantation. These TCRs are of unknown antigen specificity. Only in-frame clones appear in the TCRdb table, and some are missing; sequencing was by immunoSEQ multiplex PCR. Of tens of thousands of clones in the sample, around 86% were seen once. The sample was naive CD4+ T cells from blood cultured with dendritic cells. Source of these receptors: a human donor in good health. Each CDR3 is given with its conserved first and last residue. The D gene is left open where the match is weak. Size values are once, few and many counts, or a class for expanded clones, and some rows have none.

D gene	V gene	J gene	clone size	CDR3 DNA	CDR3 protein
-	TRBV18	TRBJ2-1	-	TGTGCCAGCTCACCCTCGGGTGAGCAGTTCTTC	CASSPSGEQFF
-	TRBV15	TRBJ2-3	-	TGTGCCACCAGCAGAGTGAAAACAGGCACATATAGCACAGATACGCAGTATTTT	CATSRVKTGTYSTDTQYF
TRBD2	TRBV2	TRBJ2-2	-	TGTGCCATCGACCGGGACAGGGAAGGACTAGCGGGAGCTGCCGGGGAGCTGTTTTTT	CAIDRDREGLAGAAGELFF
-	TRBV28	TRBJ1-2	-	TGTGCCAGCAGTTTATCCGGACAGTTCATCTATGGCTACACCTTC	CASSLSGQFIYGYTF
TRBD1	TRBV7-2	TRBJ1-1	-	TGTGCCAGCAGCCCAGAGAGGGGGCATGGAGCTTTCTTT	CASSPERGHGAFF
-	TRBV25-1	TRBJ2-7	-	TGTGCCAGCAGTGAATATAGGGCGGGGGAGCAGTACTTC	CASSEYRAGEQYF
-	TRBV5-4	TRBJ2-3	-	TGTGCCAGCAGCCCCCGATTGGCGCTCGGTACGCAGTATTTT	CASSPRLALGTQYF
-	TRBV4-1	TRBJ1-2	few	TGCGCCAGCAGCCACCCCCCCAGCGGGGGATATGGCTACACCTTC	CASSHPPSGGYGYTF
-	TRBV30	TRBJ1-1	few	TGTGCCTGGAGTTTATTGAGTACCACTGAAGCTTTCTTT	CAWSLLSTTEAFF
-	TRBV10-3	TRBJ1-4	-	TGTGCCATCAATGAGGGGGCTAATGAAAAACTGTTTTTT	CAINEGANEKLFF
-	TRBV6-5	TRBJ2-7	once	TGTGCCAGCAGTTTTGATTGGTCGGCGGCTTCCGAGCAGTACTTC	CASSFDWSAASEQYF
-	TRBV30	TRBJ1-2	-	TGTGCCTGGAGTCCCCTTCTAGGGTACTATGGCTACACCTTC	CAWSPLLGYYGYTF
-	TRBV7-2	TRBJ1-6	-	TGTGCCAGCAGCTTAATGGAGGGAATCAATTCACCCCTCCACTTT	CASSLMEGINSPLHF
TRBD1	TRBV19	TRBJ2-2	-	TGTGCCAGTAGTGAGGGGGCTACCCCCAACACCGGGGAGCTGTTTTTT	CASSEGATPNTGELFF
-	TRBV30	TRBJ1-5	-	TGTGCCTGGAGTGTAAACAGGAATCAGCCCCAGCATTTT	CAWSVNRNQPQHF
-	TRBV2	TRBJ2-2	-	TGTGCCAGCAGTGAAGGGTGGCGGGGATCGTCCGGGGAGCTGTTTTTT	CASSEGWRGSSGELFF
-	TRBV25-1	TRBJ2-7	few	TGTGCCAGCAGTGCAATCGGGACGTACGCCTACGAGCAGTACTTC	CASSAIGTYAYEQYF
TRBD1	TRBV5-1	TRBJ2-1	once	TGCGCCAGCGCGAGACAGGGAGAGAGATACAATGAGCAGTTCTTC	CASARQGERYNEQFF
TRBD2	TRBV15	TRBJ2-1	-	TGTGCCACCAGCCGGACTAGCCTCTACAATGAGCAGTTCTTC	CATSRTSLYNEQFF
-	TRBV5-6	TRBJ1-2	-	TGTGCCAGCAGCCTGGAAAGAACTTATGGCTACACCTTC	CASSLERTYGYTF
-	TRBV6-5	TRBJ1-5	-	TGTGCCAGCAGCCCGCCCGTGGGGTTTCCCCAGCATTTT	CASSPPVGFPQHF
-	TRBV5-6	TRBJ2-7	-	TGTGCCAGCAGCTCGGACATAGGCTCCTACGAGCAGTACTTC	CASSSDIGSYEQYF
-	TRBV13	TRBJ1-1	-	TGTGCCAGCAGGCCACAGGGAAACACTGAAGCTTTCTTT	CASRPQGNTEAFF
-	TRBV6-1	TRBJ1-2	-	TGTGCCAGCAGTGATATGGGGTTCTTAAATGGCTACACCTTC	CASSDMGFLNGYTF
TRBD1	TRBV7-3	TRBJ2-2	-	TGTGCCAGCAGCACTCCGGGACAGGGCACCGGGGAGCTGTTTTTT	CASSTPGQGTGELFF
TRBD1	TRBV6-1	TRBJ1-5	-	TGTGCCAGCCTCCGACAGGGTAGGGTGGATCAGCCCCAGCATTTT	CASLRQGRVDQPQHF
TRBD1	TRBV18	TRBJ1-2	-	TGTGCCAGCTCATTATCTCAGGGGGCGCCCGATGGCTACACCTTC	CASSLSQGAPDGYTF
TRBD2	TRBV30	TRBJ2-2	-	TGTGCCTTACAGGGACTAGCGGGGGTGTACACCGGGGAGCTGTTTTTT	CALQGLAGVYTGELFF
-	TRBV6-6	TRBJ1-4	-	TGTGCCAGCAGGGGCGCCTCAGGGGCAACTAATGAAAAACTGTTTTTT	CASRGASGATNEKLFF
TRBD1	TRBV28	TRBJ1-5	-	TGTGCCAGCAGTTTGGACAGGGGGCATCAGCCCCAGCATTTT	CASSLDRGHQPQHF
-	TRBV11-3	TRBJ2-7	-	TGTGCCAGCAGCTTAGGCAGGGGCGAGCAGTACTTC	CASSLGRGEQYF
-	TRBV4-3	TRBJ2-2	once	TGCGCCAGCAGCCGGCGCCTCACCGGGGAGCTGTTTTTT	CASSRRLTGELFF
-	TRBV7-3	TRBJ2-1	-	TGTGCCAGCACCTTGGGGGGAACCCACAATGAGCAGTTCTTC	CASTLGGTHNEQFF
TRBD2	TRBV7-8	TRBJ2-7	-	TGTGCCAGCAGCGCGCTAGCGGGAGCCTACGAGCAGTACTTC	CASSALAGAYEQYF
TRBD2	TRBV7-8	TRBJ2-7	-	TGTGCCAGCAGCCACGGGAGGGGACATTTCTACGAGCAGTACTTC	CASSHGRGHFYEQYF
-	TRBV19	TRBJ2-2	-	TGTGCCAGTAGTACGGGACAGAACACCGGGGAGCTGTTTTTT	CASSTGQNTGELFF
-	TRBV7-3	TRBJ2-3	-	TGTGCCAGCAGCTCCCCAAACACAGATACGCAGTATTTT	CASSSPNTDTQYF
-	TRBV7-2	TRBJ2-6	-	TGTGCCAGCAGCAGACCCCCCCGGCGGGGCTCTGGGGCCAACGTCCTGACTTTC	CASSRPPRRGSGANVLTF
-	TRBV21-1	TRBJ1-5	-	TGTGCCAGACCATCTCTTGATCAGCCCCAGCATTTT	CARPSLDQPQHF
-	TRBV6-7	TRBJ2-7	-	TGTGCCAGCAGGACCCGCGGAGGGGGACGTCACGAGCAGTACTTC	CASRTRGGGRHEQYF